Shown below are 25 T cell receptor beta chains from a single sample sequenced in a study of cytomegalovirus exposure and HLA in healthy donors (dated by TCRdb to 2016 to 2017). Library preparation employed the immunoSEQ multiplex PCR assay. A mixture of 60 forward primers for TCR Vbeta segments and 13 reverse primers for TCR Jbeta segments was used in the multiplex PCR. What TCRdb holds here is the immuneACCESS table cut down to in-frame rearrangements. Part of the clones is not present; checked against another copy, under half of the missing clones reflect an unresolved V gene, and the others are unexplained. Here the sample has some 88,000 clones; over 55% occur a single time. Jointly, the top ten make up more than 15% of the sample. The sample taken for sequencing was PBMCs. The receptors stem from a woman younger than 35 in good health and CMV-seropositive.

The chain is built from TRBV4-1 and TRBJ1-4; D gene ambiguous. Trimming pared 8 bases from V and 5 bases from J, leaving 15 bases between. The CDR3 is 14 amino acids. Germline CDR1 MGHRA, CDR2 YSYEKL. The CDR3 here is CASSGPGLNEKLFF. CDR3 DNA: TGCGCCAGCTCGGGCCCAGGACTAAATGAAAAACTGTTTTTT.

J is TRBJ1-5 and V is TRBV5-1, with D maybe TRBD1 (6 bases). The CDR3 runs to 14 residues. CDR1 and CDR2 from the germline V gene are SGHRS and YFSETQ. V was shortened by 4 bases and J by 0 bases, with 8 bases between the two germline ends. The CDR3 here is CASSPDSSNQPQHF. The CDR3 DNA follows: TGCGCCAGCAGCCCGGACAGTAGCAATCAGCCCCAGCATTTT.

This chain connects TRBV7-9 to TRBJ1-5; 9 bases are a match to TRBD1. Unmatched junction bases numbered 6, after V lost 1 base and J lost 5 bases. The CDR3 is 16 residues long. The germline CDR1 and CDR2 sequences are SEHNR and FQNEAQ (reference sequence). The CDR3 protein is CASSLELTGGDQPQHF. CDR3 sequence (DNA): TGTGCCAGCAGCTTAGAGTTAACAGGGGGCGATCAGCCCCAGCATTTT.

The chain combines TRBV19 with TRBJ1-5; D is undetermined. This CDR3 spans 17 amino acids. With 2 bases removed from V and 4 bases from J, the gap between germline ends came to 18 bases. Germline CDR1 and CDR2: LNHDA and SQIVND (reference sequence). CDR3 in DNA: TGTGCCAGTAGTATAATAACCTCCAGGACGGGGAATCAGCCCCAGCATTTT. The encoded protein is CASSIITSRTGNQPQHF. The whole variable domain, remainder taken from reference TRBV19 and TRBJ1-5, is DGGITQSPKYLFRKEGQNVTLSCEQNLNHDAMYWYRQDPGQGLRLIYYSQIVNDFQKGDIAEGYSVSREKKESFPLTVTSAQKNPTAFYLCASSIITSRTGNQPQHFGDGTRLSIL.

The table lists this clone with a count of one. The chain joins TRBV5-8 to TRBJ2-1; 8 bases map to TRBD2. Germline CDR1 SGHTS, CDR2 YDEGEE. V was clipped by 2 bases and J by 2 bases; unmatched bases: 6. The CDR3 sequence is 16 residues long. The CDR3 loop reads CASSFTSGFTYNEQFF. As DNA, the CDR3 is TGTGCCAGCAGCTTTACTAGCGGCTTTACCTACAATGAGCAGTTCTTC. Full variable domain (missing parts from reference TRBV5-8 and TRBJ2-1): EAGVTQSPTHLIKTRGQQATLRCSPISGHTSVYWYQQALGLGLQFLLWYDEGEERNRGNFPPRFSGRQFPNYSSELNVNALELEDSALYLCASSFTSGFTYNEQFFGPGTRLTVL.

CDR3 residues: CASSFTGSTEAFF. The CDR3 DNA reads as TGTGCCAGCAGTTTTACAGGGTCGACTGAAGCTTTCTTT. V and J are TRBV6-5 and TRBJ1-1; the D gene is possibly TRBD1 (6 bases). The CDR3 loop spans 13 amino acids. With 4 bases removed from V and 5 bases from J, the gap between germline ends came to 11 bases. CDR1 MNHEY and CDR2 SVGAGI come from the germline V gene.

There are a few counts of this clone. This sequence joins TRBV4-2 and TRBJ1-2; D perhaps matches TRBD1 (6 bases). In germline, CDR1 is LGHNA, CDR2 YNFKEQ. CDR3 size: 15 residues. The V end lost 0 bases, the J end lost 7 bases, and 15 bases lay between the germline ends. CDR3 residues: CASSQDRGGAGGYTF. CDR3 nucleotides: TGTGCCAGCAGCCAAGATAGGGGGGGGGCGGGTGGCTACACCTTC.

The chain joins TRBV12-5 to TRBJ2-7, with TRBD2 matching 11 bases. V was clipped by 6 bases and J by 1 base; unmatched bases: 2. This CDR3 comprises 14 residues. Per germline, CDR1 LGHNT and CDR2 FRNRAP. As DNA, the CDR3 is TGTGCTAGTGGGCGACTAGCGGGGTCCTACGAGCAGTACTTC. It translates to CASGRLAGSYEQYF.

This clone was recorded a few times. The chain carries TRBV4-1 and TRBJ2-5; TRBD1 might be the D (6 bases). From germline, CDR1 is MGHRA and CDR2 YSYEKL. The CDR3 covers 14 residues. Trimming cost V 1 base and J 4 bases, with 10 bases left between them. In DNA form, the CDR3 reads TGCGCCAGCAGCCAAGTGGGGGCCGGAGAGACCCAGTACTTC. It encodes CASSQVGAGETQYF.

The gene calls are TRBV2 and TRBJ2-1; 11 bases match TRBD2. V lost 6 bases and J lost 2; bases outside the gene matches: 3. Germline lookup yields CDR1 SNHLY and CDR2 FYNNEI. The CDR3 is 15 amino acids. The CDR3 DNA sequence: TGTGCCAGCAGGCAGGGACTAGCGGCCTACAATGAGCAGTTCTTC. It specifies CASRQGLAAYNEQFF. The full variable domain, completed using reference TRBV2 and TRBJ2-1, is EPEVTQTPSHQVTQMGQEVILRCVPISNHLYFYWYRQILGQKVEFLVSFYNNEISEKSEIFDDQFSVERPDGSNFTLKIRSTKLEDSAMYFCASRQGLAAYNEQFFGPGTRLTVL.

J is TRBJ2-7 and V is TRBV2, with 11 positions matching TRBD1. Germline V gives CDR1 SNHLY, CDR2 FYNNEI. After removal of 5 bases from V and 2 bases from J, the junction contained 5 bases not matched to a gene. This CDR3 spans 15 amino acids. The CDR3 here is CASSLGTGGTYEQYF. For the CDR3, the DNA is TGTGCCAGCAGTTTAGGGACAGGGGGAACCTACGAGCAGTACTTC.

The chain employs TRBV27 and TRBJ2-7; D gene uncertain. Germline loops: CDR1 MNHEY, CDR2 SMNVEV (reference sequence). V lost 6 bases and J lost 6, with 15 bases in between. This CDR3 region has 13 residues. CDR3 sequence: CASSQHIPGEQYF. CDR3 sequence (DNA): TGTGCCAGCAGCCAACACATTCCTGGCGAGCAGTACTTC.

This chain joins TRBV6-5 and TRBJ2-1; TRBD2 matches at 9 bases. The CDR3 is 14 residues long. V lost 6 bases to trimming and J lost 4 bases; unmatched junction nucleotides: 4. CDR1 and CDR2 from the germline V gene are MNHEY and SVGAGI. The CDR3 reads CASSPSGTYNEQFF. The CDR3 DNA reads as TGTGCCAGCAGCCCTAGCGGGACGTACAATGAGCAGTTCTTC.

This chain joins TRBV9 and TRBJ2-5; tentative D call: TRBD2 (6 bases). The J call may be mistaken, given a closer DNA end match to TRBJ2-7. From germline, CDR1 is SGDLS and CDR2 YYNGEE. The CDR3 covers 14 residues. CDR3 protein: CASSRGWDPYEQYF. CDR3 nucleotides: TGTGCCAGCAGCCGGGGGTGGGACCCCTACGAGCAGTACTTC.

The genes are TRBV9 and TRBJ1-4, with 8 bases aligning to TRBD1. Germline V gene data show CDR1 as SGDLS and CDR2 as YYNGEE. Trimming cost V 0 bases and J 7 bases; bases outside gene matches: 2. The CDR3 totals 14 residues. CDR3 in amino acids: CASSVGQGAEKLFF. The DNA of the CDR3 is TGTGCCAGCAGCGTAGGTCAGGGGGCTGAAAAACTGTTTTTT.

The rearrangement links TRBV14 to TRBJ1-1; D may be TRBD1 (5 bases). CDR1 is SGHDN, CDR2 FVKESK, per germline. Trimming left V 1 base short and J 10 bases short, with 13 bases between. The CDR3 sequence is 13 residues long. This CDR3 is CASSQGQRRGAFF. For the CDR3, the DNA is TGTGCCAGCAGCCAAGGACAGAGGAGGGGAGCTTTCTTT.

Concerning this clone itself: The same CDR3 arises from other DNA sequences in this sample as well. The chain uses TRBV6-1 and TRBJ1-3, with unresolved D. The V end lost 7 bases, the J end lost 1 base, and 11 bases lay between the germline ends. Germline loops: CDR1 MNHNS, CDR2 SASEGT. CDR3 length: 14 amino acids. The CDR3 spells CASTLYESGNTIYF. CDR3 sequence (DNA): TGTGCCAGCACCCTATATGAGTCTGGAAACACCATATATTTT.

V is TRBV19 and J is TRBJ1-4; D perhaps matches TRBD1 (5 bases). The V gene's germline CDR1 is LNHDA and CDR2 SQIVND (reference sequence). CDR3 length: 16 residues. V lost 4 bases, J lost 13 bases, and 25 bases lay in between. The DNA of the CDR3 is TGTGCCAGTAGTACTCGCTGGGGGGGGGAGACGGAAGGACTGTTTTTT. Its protein product is CASSTRWGGETEGLFF.

The chain has TRBV27 and TRBJ2-1, with D unclear. The germline gives CDR1 MNHEY, CDR2 SMNVEV (reference sequence). The CDR3 is 15 amino acids. V was pared by 6 bases and J by 4 bases, with 16 bases between. The chain's CDR3 is CASSPVGPVYNEQFF. Written as DNA, the CDR3 is TGTGCCAGCAGCCCAGTTGGGCCAGTTTACAATGAGCAGTTCTTC.

The chain has TRBV6-1 and TRBJ1-4; TRBD1 aligns across 9 bases. Unmatched junction bases numbered 6, after V lost 6 bases and J lost 4 bases. CDR3 length: 15 amino acids. Germline V gene lookup returns CDR1 MNHNS and CDR2 SASEGT. The CDR3 sequence: CASRPPGQGNEKLFF. The CDR3 DNA reads as TGTGCCAGCAGACCCCCGGGACAGGGTAATGAAAAACTGTTTTTT.

The rearrangement joins TRBV9 to TRBJ2-6, with 9 bases aligning to TRBD1. The CDR3 loop spans 16 amino acids. Germline V gene lookup returns CDR1 SGDLS and CDR2 YYNGEE. V lost 7 bases to trimming and J lost 0 bases; unmatched junction nucleotides: 5. The CDR3 loop is CASGGQGNSGANVLTF. CDR3 bases: TGTGCCAGCGGGGGACAGGGCAACTCTGGGGCCAACGTCCTGACTTTC.

The gene calls are TRBV7-9 and TRBJ1-6; 8 positions agree with TRBD1. V lost 5 bases and J lost 8; bases outside the gene matches: 8. CDR3 size: 15 residues. The germline V gene encodes CDR1 SEHNR and CDR2 FQNEAQ (reference sequence). This CDR3 is CASSPQTGEDSPLHF. CDR3 nucleotide sequence: TGTGCCAGCAGCCCCCAGACAGGGGAGGATTCACCCCTCCACTTT.

The gene calls are TRBV11-1 and TRBJ2-7; 13 bases are shared with TRBD2. With 5 bases clipped from V and 6 bases from J, the junction kept 7 bases outside the gene matches. Germline V gives CDR1 SGHAT, CDR2 FQDESV (reference sequence). The CDR3 is made up of 15 amino acids. CDR3 sequence (DNA): TGTGCCAGCAGCCCCCGGACTAGCGGGAGTTCCGAGCAGTACTTC. It yields the protein CASSPRTSGSSEQYF.

V and J are TRBV2 and TRBJ1-5, with D perhaps TRBD1 (6 bases). Germline CDR1 is SNHLY and CDR2 is FYNNEI. This CDR3 spans 15 amino acids. The V end was cut by 4 bases, the J end by 2 bases, with 12 bases between. CDR3 coding DNA: TGTGCCAGCAGTGGTGGACAGAGAGGCAATCAGCCCCAGCATTTT. Protein: CASSGGQRGNQPQHF.

The gene calls are TRBV28 and TRBJ1-1; the D gene is possibly TRBD1 (6 bases). There are 15 residues in the CDR3. Germline loops: CDR1 MDHEN, CDR2 SYDVKM. V was cut by 5 bases and J by 6 bases, with 19 bases left in between. The CDR3 protein is CASSPAGAYSPEAFF. As DNA, the CDR3 is TGTGCCAGCAGTCCCGCAGGGGCGTACAGCCCTGAAGCTTTCTTT.